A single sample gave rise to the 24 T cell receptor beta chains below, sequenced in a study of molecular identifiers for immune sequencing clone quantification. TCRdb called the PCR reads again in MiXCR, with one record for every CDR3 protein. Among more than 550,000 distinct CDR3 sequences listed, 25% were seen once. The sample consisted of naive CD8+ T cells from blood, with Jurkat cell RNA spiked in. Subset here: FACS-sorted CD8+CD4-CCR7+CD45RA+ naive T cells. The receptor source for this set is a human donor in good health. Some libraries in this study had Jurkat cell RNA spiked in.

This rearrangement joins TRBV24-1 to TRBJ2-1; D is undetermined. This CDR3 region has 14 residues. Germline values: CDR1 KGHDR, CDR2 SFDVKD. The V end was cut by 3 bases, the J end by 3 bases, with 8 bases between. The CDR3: CATSDPRFYNEQFF. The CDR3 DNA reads TGTGCCACCAGTGATCCCAGGTTCTACAATGAGCAGTTCTTC.

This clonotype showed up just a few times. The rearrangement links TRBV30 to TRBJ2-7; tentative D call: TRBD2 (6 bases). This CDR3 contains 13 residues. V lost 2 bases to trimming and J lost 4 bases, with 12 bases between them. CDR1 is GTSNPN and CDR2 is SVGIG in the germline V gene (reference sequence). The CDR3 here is CAWSHGSRYEQYF. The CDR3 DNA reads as TGTGCCTGGAGTCACGGGAGCAGGTACGAGCAGTACTTC. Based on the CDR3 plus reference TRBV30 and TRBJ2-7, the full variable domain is SQTIHQWPATLVQPVGSPLSLECTVEGTSNPNLYWYRQAAGRGLQLLFYSVGIGQISSEVPQNLSASRPQDRQFILSSKKLLLSDSGFYLCAWSHGSRYEQYFGPGTRLTVT.

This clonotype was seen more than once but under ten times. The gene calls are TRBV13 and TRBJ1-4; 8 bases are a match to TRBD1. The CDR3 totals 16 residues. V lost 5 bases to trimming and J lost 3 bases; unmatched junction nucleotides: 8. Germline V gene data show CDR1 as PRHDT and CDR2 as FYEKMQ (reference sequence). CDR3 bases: TGTGCCAGCAGCAAAATTCCGGGACAGGCTAATGAAAAACTGTTTTTT. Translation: CASSKIPGQANEKLFF.

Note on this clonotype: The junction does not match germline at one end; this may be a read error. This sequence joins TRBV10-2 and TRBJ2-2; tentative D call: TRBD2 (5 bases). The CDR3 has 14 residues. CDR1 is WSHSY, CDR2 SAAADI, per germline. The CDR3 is CASSVGSYTGERFF. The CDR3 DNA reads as TGCGCCAGCAGTGTGGGGTCGTACACCGGGGAGCGGTTTTTT.

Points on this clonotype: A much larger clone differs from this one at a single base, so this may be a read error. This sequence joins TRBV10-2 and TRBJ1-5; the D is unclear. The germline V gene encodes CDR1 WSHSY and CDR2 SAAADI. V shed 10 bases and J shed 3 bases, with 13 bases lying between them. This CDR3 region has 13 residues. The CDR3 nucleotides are TGCGCCACCGTTGAGGGCTACAATCAGCCCCAGCATTTT. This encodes CATVEGYNQPQHF.

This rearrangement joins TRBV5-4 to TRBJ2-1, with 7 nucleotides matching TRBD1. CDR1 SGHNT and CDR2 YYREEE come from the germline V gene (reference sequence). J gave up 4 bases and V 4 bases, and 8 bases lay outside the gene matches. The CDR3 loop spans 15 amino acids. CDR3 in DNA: TGTGCCAGCAGCCCGGACAGGACGGGGTACAATGAGCAGTTCTTC. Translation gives CASSPDRTGYNEQFF.

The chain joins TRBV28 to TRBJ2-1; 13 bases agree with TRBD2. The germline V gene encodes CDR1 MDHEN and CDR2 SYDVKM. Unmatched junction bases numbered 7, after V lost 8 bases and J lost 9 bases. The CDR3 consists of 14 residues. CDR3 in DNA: TGTGCCAGCCTAGGACTAGCGGGAGAACTTGAGCAGTTCTTC. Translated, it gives CASLGLAGELEQFF.

The CDR3 reads CAIVVRGNAYEQYF. For the CDR3, the DNA is TGTGCCATCGTCGTGCGGGGGAACGCCTACGAGCAGTACTTC. The V gene is TRBV10-3, the J gene TRBJ2-7; the match to TRBD2 covers 7 bases. The CDR3 loop spans 14 amino acids. The germline V gene encodes CDR1 ENHRY and CDR2 SYGVKD. The V and J ends lost 8 bases and 2 bases, in that order; junction bases with no gene match: 9.

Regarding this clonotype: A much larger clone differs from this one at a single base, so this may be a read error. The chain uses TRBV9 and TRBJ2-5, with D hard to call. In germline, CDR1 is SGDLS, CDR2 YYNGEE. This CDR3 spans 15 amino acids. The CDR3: CASSQGVLPQETRYF. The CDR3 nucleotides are TGTGCCAGCAGCCAAGGAGTTCTCCCGCAAGAGACCCGGTACTTC.

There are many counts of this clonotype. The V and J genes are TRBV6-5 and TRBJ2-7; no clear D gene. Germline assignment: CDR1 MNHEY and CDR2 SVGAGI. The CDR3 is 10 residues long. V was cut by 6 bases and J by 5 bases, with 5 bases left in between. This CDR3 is CASSRNEQYF. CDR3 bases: TGTGCCAGCAGCCGCAACGAGCAGTACTTC.

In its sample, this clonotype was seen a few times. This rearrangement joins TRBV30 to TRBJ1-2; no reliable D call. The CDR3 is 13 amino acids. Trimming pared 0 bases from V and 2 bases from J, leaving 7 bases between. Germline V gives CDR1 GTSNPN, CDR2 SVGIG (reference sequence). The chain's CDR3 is CAWSVRGNYGYTF. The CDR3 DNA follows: TGTGCCTGGAGTGTGAGAGGGAACTATGGCTACACCTTC. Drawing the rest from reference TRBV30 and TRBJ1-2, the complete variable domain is SQTIHQWPATLVQPVGSPLSLECTVEGTSNPNLYWYRQAAGRGLQLLFYSVGIGQISSEVPQNLSASRPQDRQFILSSKKLLLSDSGFYLCAWSVRGNYGYTFGSGTRLTVV.

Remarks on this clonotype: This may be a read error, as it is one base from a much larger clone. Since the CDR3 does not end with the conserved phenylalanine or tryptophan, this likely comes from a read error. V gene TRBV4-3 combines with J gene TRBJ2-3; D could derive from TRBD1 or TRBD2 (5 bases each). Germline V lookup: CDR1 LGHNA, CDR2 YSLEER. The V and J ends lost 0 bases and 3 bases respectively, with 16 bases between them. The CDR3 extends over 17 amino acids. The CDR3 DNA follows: TGCGCCAGCAGCCAAGAGAGGGCCCTTCAGGGAACAGATACGCAGTATCTT. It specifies CASSQERALQGTDTQYL.

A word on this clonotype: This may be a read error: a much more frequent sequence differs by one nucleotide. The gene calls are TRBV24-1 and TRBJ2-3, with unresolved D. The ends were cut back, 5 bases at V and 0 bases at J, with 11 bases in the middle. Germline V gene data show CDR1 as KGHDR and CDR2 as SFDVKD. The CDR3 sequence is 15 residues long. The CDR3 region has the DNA TGTGCCACCAGTGGCCCGCTGTCGAGCACAGATACGCAGTATTTT. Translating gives CATSGPLSSTDTQYF.

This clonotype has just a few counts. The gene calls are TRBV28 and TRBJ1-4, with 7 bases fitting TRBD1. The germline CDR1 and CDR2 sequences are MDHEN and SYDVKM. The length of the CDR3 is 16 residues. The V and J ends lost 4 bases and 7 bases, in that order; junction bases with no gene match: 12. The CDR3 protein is CASSSPTGTEIEKLFF. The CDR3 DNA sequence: TGTGCCAGCAGTTCACCCACCGGGACAGAGATTGAAAAACTGTTTTTT. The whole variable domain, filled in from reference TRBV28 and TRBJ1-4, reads DVKVTQSSRYLVKRTGEKVFLECVQDMDHENMFWYRQDPGLGLRLIYFSYDVKMKEKGDIPEGYSVSREKKERFSLILESASTNQTSMYLCASSSPTGTEIEKLFFGSGTQLSVL.

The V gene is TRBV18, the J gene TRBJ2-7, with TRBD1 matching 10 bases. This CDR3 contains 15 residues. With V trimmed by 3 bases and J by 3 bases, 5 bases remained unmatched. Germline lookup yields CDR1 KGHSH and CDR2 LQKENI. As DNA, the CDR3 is TGTGCCAGCTCACCCTGGACAGGGGGGATCTACGAGCAGTACTTC. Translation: CASSPWTGGIYEQYF.

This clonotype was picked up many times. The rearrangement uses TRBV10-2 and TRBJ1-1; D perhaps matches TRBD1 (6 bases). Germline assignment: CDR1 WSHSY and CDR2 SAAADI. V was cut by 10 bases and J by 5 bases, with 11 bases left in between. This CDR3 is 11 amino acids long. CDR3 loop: CATRGGTEAFF. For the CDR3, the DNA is TGCGCCACCAGGGGCGGGACTGAAGCTTTCTTT.

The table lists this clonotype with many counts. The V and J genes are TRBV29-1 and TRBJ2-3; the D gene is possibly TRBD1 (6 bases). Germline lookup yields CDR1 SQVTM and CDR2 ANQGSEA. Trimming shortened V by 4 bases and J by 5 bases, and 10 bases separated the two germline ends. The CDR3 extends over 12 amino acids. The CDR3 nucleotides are TGCAGCGTTGGACAGGCGCGAGATACGCAGTATTTT. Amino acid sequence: CSVGQARDTQYF.

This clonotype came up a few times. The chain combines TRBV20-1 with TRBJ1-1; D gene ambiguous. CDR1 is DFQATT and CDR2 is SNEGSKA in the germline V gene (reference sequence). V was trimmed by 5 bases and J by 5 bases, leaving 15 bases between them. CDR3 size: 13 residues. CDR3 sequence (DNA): TGCAGTGCTCTGGGGATTTTGGTTACTGAAGCTTTCTTT. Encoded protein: CSALGILVTEAFF.

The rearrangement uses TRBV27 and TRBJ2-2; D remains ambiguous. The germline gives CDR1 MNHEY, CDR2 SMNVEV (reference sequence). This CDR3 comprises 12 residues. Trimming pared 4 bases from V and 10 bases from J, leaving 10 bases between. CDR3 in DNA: TGTGCCAGCAGTTCTACATTCGAGGAGCTGTTTTTT. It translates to CASSSTFEELFF.

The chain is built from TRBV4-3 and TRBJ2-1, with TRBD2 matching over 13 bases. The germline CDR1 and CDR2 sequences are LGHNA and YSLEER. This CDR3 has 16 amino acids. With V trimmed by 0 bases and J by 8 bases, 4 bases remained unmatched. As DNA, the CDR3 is TGCGCCAGCAGCCAAGATCGGACTAGCGGGAGATATGAGCAGTTCTTC. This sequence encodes CASSQDRTSGRYEQFF.

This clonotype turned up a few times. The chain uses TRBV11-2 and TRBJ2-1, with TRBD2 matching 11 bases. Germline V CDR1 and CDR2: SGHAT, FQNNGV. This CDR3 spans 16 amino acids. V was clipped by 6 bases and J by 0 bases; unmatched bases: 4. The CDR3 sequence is CASSYSGRASYNEQFF. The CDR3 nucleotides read TGTGCCAGCAGTTATAGCGGGAGGGCCTCCTACAATGAGCAGTTCTTC.

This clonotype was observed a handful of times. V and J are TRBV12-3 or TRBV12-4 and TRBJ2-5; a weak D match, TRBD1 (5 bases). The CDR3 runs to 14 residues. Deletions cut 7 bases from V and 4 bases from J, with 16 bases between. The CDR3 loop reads CASTRVWPRETQYF. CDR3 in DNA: TGTGCCAGCACCAGGGTGTGGCCGAGAGAGACCCAGTACTTC.

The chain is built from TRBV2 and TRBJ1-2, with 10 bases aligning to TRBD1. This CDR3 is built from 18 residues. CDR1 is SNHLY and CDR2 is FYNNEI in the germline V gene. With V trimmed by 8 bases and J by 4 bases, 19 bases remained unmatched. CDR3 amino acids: CASFASQLTGGASYGYTF. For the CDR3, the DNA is TGTGCCAGCTTTGCCTCCCAATTGACAGGGGGCGCGAGCTATGGCTACACCTTC.

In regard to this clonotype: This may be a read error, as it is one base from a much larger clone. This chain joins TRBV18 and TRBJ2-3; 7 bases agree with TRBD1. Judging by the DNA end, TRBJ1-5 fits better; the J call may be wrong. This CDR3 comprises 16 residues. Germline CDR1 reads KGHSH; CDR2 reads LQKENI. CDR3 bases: TGTGCCAGCTCTCCAAGACAGGGAACATTTGGTAACGCGCAGCATTTT. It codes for CASSPRQGTFGNAQHF.